The 4 T cell receptor beta chains in this list originate from one sample, sequenced in a study of blood T cell repertoires in COVID-19. Data came from immunoSEQ multiplex PCR; TCRdb stores just in-frame clones and leaves some out. The repertoire holds fewer than 350,000 clones, about nine tenths seen once, with 2.3% in the top ten. Input material: PBMCs or T cells enriched from blood (not recorded which). Receptor source: a woman aged 40 to 50 with acute COVID-19.

The chain has TRBV7-2 and TRBJ2-3; 9 positions agree with TRBD1. The CDR3 is 15 amino acids. The V gene's germline CDR1 is SGHTA and CDR2 FQGNSA. V gave up 0 bases and J gave up 5 bases; unmatched junction bases: 3. CDR3 nucleotides: TGTGCCAGCAGCTTAGCGAACAGGGGGCAAGATACGCAGTATTTT. As protein: CASSLANRGQDTQYF. Complete variable domain (other parts from reference TRBV7-2 and TRBJ2-3): GAGVSQSPSNKVTEKGKDVELRCDPISGHTALYWYRQSLGQGLEFLIYFQGNSAPDKSGLPSDRFSAERTGGSVSTLTIQRTQQEDSAVYLCASSLANRGQDTQYFGPGTRLTVL.

V gene TRBV5-1 combines with J gene TRBJ2-5; possible D gene TRBD2, 5 bases. There are 13 residues in the CDR3. Per the germline V gene, CDR1 is SGHRS and CDR2 is YFSETQ. Trimming cost V 1 base and J 9 bases, with 13 bases left between them. Written as DNA, the CDR3 is TGCGCCAGCAGCTTGCAGGACTCGGGGTCCCAGTACTTC. It codes for CASSLQDSGSQYF.

The chain couples TRBV25-1 to TRBJ2-2; TRBD1 aligns across 7 bases. The CDR3 totals 15 residues. Trimming removed 4 bases from V and 7 bases from J; junction bases left unmatched: 9. The germline V gene has CDR1 MGHDK and CDR2 SYGVNS. CDR3 sequence reads: CASSVMTGSGGELFF. CDR3 sequence (DNA): TGTGCCAGCAGTGTCATGACAGGGAGCGGCGGGGAGCTGTTTTTT. Together with reference TRBV25-1 and TRBJ2-2, the CDR3 gives the full variable domain: EADIYQTPRYLVIGTGKKITLECSQTMGHDKMYWYQQDPGMELHLIHYSYGVNSTEKGDLSSESTVSRIRTEHFPLTLESARPSHTSQYLCASSVMTGSGGELFFGEGSRLTVL.

This chain links TRBV28 with TRBJ2-7; 11 nucleotides line up with TRBD2. Germline lookup yields CDR1 MDHEN and CDR2 SYDVKM. V was clipped by 4 bases and J by 4 bases; unmatched bases: 3. This CDR3 is built from 14 residues. CDR3 region: CASSSLAGGYEQYF. In nucleotides, the CDR3 is TGTGCCAGCAGTTCCCTAGCGGGGGGTTACGAGCAGTACTTC.